This T cell receptor (beta chain) came from a study of T cell responses to AZD1222 COVID-19 vaccine. This clone was picked up one time. Antigen unknown. The V gene lost 4 bases and the J gene lost 12 bases, with 10 bases spanning the gap. The CDR3 runs 11 residues. Germline V gene sequence: CDR1 MNHNY, CDR2 SVGAGI (reference sequence). Profiling relied on immunoSEQ multiplex PCR, and the TCRdb table lists in-frame clones only, not all of them. The sample lists 70,000 to 90,000 clones, 70% to 90% seen once, with 12% in the top ten. General study points: In all cases, repertoires were sampled only after the peak T cell response. Spike-wide coverage was observed for vaccine-associated CD4 TCRs, with dominant responses at 160-218 and 743-854.

Here the sequenced sample was peripheral blood, taken 28 days after the second AZD1222 dose. V gene TRBV6-6 combines with J gene TRBJ2-1, with D unclear. The sequence was obtained from an adult who received the AZD1222 COVID-19 vaccine. The DNA for the CDR3 is TGTGCCAGCAGTTCCGGGTATGGGCAGTTCTTC. Translation gives CASSSGYGQFF.